One sample yielded the 2 T cell receptor beta chains listed below, sequenced in a study of cytomegalovirus exposure and HLA in healthy donors. The primer mix had 60 Vbeta and 13 Jbeta primers. Generated by immunoSEQ multiplex PCR, the TCRdb table keeps only in-frame clones and is missing some. In the table there are roughly 200,000 clones, around four fifths of which are singletons. The sequenced material came from PBMCs. The receptors derive from a woman in her sixties or seventies in good health and CMV-seropositive.

The chain recombines TRBV19 with TRBJ2-1; TRBD2 might be the D (5 bases). This CDR3 has 12 amino acids. Trimming pared 5 bases from V and 6 bases from J, leaving 8 bases between. Germline loops: CDR1 LNHDA, CDR2 SQIVND (reference sequence). The CDR3 sequence is CASSFTSNEQFF. The CDR3 DNA reads TGTGCCAGTAGTTTTACTAGCAATGAGCAGTTCTTC.

The chain uses TRBV6-5 and TRBJ1-3, with TRBD1 matching over 8 bases. J lost 3 bases, V lost 4 bases, and 8 bases had no gene match. The CDR3 is 16 residues long. Germline loops: CDR1 MNHEY, CDR2 SVGAGI. The CDR3 DNA sequence: TGTGCCAGCAGTTCAACAACACAGGGGGATGGAAACACCATATATTTT. As protein: CASSSTTQGDGNTIYF.